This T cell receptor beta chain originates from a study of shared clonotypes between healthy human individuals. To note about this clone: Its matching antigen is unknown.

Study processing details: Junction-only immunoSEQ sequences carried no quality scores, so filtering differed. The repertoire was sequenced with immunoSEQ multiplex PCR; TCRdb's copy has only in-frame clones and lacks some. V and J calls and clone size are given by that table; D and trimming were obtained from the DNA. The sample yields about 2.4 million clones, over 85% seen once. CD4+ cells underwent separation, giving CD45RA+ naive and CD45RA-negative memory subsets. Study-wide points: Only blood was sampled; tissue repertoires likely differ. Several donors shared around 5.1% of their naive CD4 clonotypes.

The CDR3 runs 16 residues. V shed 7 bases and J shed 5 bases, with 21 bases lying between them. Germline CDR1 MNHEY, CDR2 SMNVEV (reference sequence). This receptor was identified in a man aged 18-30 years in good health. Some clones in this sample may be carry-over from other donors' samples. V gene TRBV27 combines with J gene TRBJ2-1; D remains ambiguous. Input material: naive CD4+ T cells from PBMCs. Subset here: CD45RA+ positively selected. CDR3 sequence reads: CASKFYEDGENNEQFF. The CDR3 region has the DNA TGTGCCAGCAAGTTTTACGAGGACGGTGAGAACAATGAGCAGTTCTTC.